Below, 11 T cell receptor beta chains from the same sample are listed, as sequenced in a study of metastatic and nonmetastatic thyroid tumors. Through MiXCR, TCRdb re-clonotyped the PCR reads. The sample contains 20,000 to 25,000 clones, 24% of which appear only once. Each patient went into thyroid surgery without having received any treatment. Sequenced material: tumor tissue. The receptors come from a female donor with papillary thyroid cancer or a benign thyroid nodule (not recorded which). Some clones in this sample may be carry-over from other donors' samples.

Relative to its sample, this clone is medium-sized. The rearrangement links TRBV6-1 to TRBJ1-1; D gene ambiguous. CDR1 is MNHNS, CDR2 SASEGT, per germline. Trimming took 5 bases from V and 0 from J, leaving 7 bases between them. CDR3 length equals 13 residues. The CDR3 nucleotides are TGTGCCAGCAGTCACTTGCTGAACACTGAAGCTTTCTTT. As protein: CASSHLLNTEAFF.

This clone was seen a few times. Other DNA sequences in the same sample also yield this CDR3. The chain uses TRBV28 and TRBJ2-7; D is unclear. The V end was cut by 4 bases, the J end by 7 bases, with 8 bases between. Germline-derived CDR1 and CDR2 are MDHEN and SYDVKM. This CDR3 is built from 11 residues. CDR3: CASSSGWEQYF. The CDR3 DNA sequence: TGTGCCAGCAGTTCCGGGTGGGAGCAGTACTTC.

The chain's CDR3 is CASSSGTRTYNEQFF. The CDR3 nucleotides are TGTGCCAGCAGCTCCGGGACACGAACCTACAATGAGCAGTTCTTC. V and J are TRBV7-8 and TRBJ2-1; D perhaps matches TRBD1 (6 bases). In germline, CDR1 is SGHVS, CDR2 FQNEAQ. This CDR3 is built from 15 residues. Trimming removed 4 bases at V and 2 bases at J, with 12 bases between.

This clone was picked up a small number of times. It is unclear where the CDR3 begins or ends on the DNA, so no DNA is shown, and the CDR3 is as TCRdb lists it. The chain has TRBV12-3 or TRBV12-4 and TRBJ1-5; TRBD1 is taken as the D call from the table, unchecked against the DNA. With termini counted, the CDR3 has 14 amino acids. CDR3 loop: CASSFGRGNQPHHF.

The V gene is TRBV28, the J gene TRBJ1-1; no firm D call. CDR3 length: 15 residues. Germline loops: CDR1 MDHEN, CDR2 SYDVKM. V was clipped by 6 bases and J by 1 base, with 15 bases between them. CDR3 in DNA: TGTGCCAGCAGCTCAAGATTTACACAGAACACTGAAGCTTTCTTT. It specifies CASSSRFTQNTEAFF.

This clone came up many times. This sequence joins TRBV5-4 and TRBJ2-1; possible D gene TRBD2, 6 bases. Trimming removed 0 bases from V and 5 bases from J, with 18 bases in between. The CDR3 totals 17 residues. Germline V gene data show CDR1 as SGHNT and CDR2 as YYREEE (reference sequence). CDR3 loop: CASSLGLATSRNNEQFF. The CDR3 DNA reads TGTGCCAGCAGCTTGGGGCTAGCGACCTCAAGGAACAATGAGCAGTTCTTC.

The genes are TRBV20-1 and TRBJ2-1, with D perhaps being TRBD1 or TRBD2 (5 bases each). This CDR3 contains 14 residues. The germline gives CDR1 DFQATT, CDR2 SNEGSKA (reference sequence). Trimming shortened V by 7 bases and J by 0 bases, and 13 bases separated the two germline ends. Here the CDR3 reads CSDPGTSSYNEQFF. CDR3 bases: TGCAGTGACCCCGGGACCAGCTCCTACAATGAGCAGTTCTTC.

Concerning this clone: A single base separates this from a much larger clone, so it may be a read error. The CDR3 region is CSALDHPNTCEQYF. The CDR3 DNA is TGCAGTGCCCTCGATCACCCCAATACCTGCGAGCAGTACTTC. The rearrangement joins TRBV20-1 to TRBJ2-7; no clear D. CDR3 length: 14 residues. The germline CDR1 and CDR2 sequences are DFQATT and SNEGSKA (reference sequence). Trimming took 6 bases from V and 6 from J, leaving 21 bases between them.

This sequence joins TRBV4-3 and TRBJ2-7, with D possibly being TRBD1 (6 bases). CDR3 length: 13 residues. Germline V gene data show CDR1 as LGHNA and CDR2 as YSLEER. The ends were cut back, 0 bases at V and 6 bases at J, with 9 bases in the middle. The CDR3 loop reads CASSQDLGGEQYF. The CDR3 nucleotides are TGCGCCAGCAGCCAAGATTTAGGGGGCGAGCAGTACTTC.

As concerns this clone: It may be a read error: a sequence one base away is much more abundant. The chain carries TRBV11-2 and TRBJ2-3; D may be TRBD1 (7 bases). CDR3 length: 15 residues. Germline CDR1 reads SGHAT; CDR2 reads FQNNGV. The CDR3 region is CASRRDGQATDTQYF. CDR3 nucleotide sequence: TGCGCCAGCAGGAGGGACGGACAGGCCACAGATACGCAGTATTTT.

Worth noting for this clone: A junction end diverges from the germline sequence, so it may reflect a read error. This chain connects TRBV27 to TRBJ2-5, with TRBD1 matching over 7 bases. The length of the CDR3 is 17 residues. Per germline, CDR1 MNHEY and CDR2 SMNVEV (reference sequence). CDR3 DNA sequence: TGTGCCATCAGTCCCCATAACAGGGGATCGTTTGGAGAGACCCAGTACTTC. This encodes CAISPHNRGSFGETQYF.